This TCR beta chain was observed in a study of CXCR3-negative and CXCR3-positive naive CD8 T cells. Points from the study as a whole: Naive subsets expressed similar surface CD5; TRB CDR3 features served to infer TCR strength.

Germline V gives CDR1 MNHNY, CDR2 SVGAGI (reference sequence). This CDR3 has 16 amino acids. CD45RO-CCR7+CD27+CD95- marked naive CD8+ T cells. Worth noting for this clonotype: What it recognizes is unknown.

TRB cDNA libraries were made by UMI-labeled 5' RACE. From its re-call of the 5' RACE reads, TCRdb lists each CDR3 protein once, without DNA. This sample's table has 150,000 or so distinct CDR3 sequences. The origin of this receptor is a human donor in good health. Some clones in this sample may be carry-over from other donors' samples. The chain recombines TRBV6-6 with TRBJ1-1; no DNA is available, so the TRBD1 call from TCRdb remains unchecked. The specimen was naive CXCR3- CD8+ T cells from blood. The sample's subset: CD45RO-CCR7+CD27+CD95- naive CD8+ T cells lacking CXCR3 (TNR3-). The CDR3 loop is CASSSLLGEGYTEAFF.